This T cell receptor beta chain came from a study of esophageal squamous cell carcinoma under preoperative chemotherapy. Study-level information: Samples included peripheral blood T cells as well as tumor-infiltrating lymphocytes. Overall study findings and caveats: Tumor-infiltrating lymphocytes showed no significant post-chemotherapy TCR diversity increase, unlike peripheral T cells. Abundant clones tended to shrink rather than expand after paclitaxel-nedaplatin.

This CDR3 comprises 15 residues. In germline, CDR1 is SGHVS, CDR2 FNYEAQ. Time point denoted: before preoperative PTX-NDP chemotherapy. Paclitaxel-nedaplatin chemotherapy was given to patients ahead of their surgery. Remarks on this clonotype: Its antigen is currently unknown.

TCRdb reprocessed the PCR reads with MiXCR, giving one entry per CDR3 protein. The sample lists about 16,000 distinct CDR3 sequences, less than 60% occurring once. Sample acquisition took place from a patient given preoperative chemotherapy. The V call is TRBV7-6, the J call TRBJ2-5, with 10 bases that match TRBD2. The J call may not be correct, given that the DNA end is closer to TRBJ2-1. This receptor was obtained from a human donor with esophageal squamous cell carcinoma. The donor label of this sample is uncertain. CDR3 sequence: CASSPVISGGGEQFF. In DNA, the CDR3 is TGTGCCAGCAGCCCCGTTATCAGCGGGGGGGGTGAGCAGTTCTTC.